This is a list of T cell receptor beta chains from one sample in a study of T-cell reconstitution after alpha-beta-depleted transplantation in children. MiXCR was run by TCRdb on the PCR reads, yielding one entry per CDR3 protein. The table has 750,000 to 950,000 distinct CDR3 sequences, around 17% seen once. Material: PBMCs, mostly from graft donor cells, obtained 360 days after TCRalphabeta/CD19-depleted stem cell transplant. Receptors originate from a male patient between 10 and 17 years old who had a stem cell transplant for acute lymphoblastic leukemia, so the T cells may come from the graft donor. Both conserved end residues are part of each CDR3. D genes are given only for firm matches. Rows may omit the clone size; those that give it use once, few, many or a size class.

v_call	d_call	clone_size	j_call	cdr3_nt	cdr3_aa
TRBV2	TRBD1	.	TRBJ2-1	TGTGCCAGCAATGGACAGGGGACGGATGAGCAGTTCTTC	CASNGQGTDEQFF
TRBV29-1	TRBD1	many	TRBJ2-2	TGCAGCGTCCGGGGAAGACAGGGGAACACCGGGGAGCTGTTTTTT	CSVRGRQGNTGELFF
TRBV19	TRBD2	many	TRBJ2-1	TGTGCCAGTAGTATGCAGCGGGAGGGCACTGAGCAGTTCTTC	CASSMQREGTEQFF
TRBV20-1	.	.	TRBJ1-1	TGCAGTGCCAACCCAACTCCGGGACGGCTTGAAGCTTTCTTT	CSANPTPGRLEAFF
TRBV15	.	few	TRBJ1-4	TGTGCCACCAGCAGGGGCGGGGGGTCTGAAAAACTGTTTTTT	CATSRGGGSEKLFF
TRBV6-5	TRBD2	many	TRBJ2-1	TGTGCCAGCAGTTACTCCTCTAGCGGGAGGGCCAATGAGCAGTTCTTC	CASSYSSSGRANEQFF
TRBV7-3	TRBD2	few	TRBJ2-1	TGTGCCAGCAGGTCAATCGGGGGGGTCTACAATGAGCAGTTCTTC	CASRSIGGVYNEQFF
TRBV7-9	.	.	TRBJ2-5	TGTGCCAGCAGCCGTAGCGGACAAGAGACCCAGTACTTC	CASSRSGQETQYF
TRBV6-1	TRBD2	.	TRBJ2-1	TGTGCCAGCAGTCTAGGACTAGCGGCAGCCTACAATGAGCAGTTCTTC	CASSLGLAAAYNEQFF
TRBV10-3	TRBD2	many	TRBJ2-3	TGTGCCATCGCGGGGGGCGTGATAACAGATACGCAGTATTTT	CAIAGGVITDTQYF
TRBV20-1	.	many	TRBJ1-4	TGCAGTGCTGGACACGGCCGAAATGAAAAACTGTTTTTT	CSAGHGRNEKLFF
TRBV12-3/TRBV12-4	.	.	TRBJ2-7	TGTGCCAGCAGTTTTGGGGGAGGAAACTACGAGCAGTACTTC	CASSFGGGNYEQYF
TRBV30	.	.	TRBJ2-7	TGTGCCTGGAGTCAAGCGGACAGTGACTACGAGCAGTACTTC	CAWSQADSDYEQYF
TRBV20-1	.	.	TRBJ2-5	TGCAGTGCTAGTCCCAGGGGACCCCAAGAGACCCAGTACTTC	CSASPRGPQETQYF
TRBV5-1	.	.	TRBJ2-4	TGCGCCAGCAGCTCACCCTACAAGGACATTCAGTACTTC	CASSSPYKDIQYF
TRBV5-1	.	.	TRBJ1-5	TGCGCCAGCAGCTTGACACCAGGAGGGAGCAATCAGCCCCAGCATTTT	CASSLTPGGSNQPQHF
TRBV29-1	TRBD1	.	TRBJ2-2	TGCAGCGTGCGACAGGGATCGAACACCGGGGAGCTGTTTTTT	CSVRQGSNTGELFF
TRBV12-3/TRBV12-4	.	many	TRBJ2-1	TGTGCCAGCAGTTTCGGACTCCCCCCCAATCAGTTCTTC	CASSFGLPPNQFF
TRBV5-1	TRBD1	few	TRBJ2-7	TGCGCCAGCAGCTACAGGGGAGCCCTCTACGAGCAGTACTTC	CASSYRGALYEQYF
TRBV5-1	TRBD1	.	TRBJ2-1	TGCGCCAGCAGCGTTGACAGGGGGGATTACAATGAGCAGTTCTTC	CASSVDRGDYNEQFF
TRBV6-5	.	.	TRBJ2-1	TGTGCCAGCAGTTACTCGGGCAAGATCAATGAGCAGTTCTTC	CASSYSGKINEQFF
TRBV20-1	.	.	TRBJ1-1	TGCAGTGCTGGAGAACAGGGCACTGAAGCTTTCTTT	CSAGEQGTEAFF
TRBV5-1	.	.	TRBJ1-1	TGCGCCAGCAATTGGGGGCCAGGGGCCCCTGAAGCTTTCTTT	CASNWGPGAPEAFF
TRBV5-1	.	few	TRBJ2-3	TGCGCCAGCAGGCGGGCAGCAGATACGCAGTATTTT	CASRRAADTQYF
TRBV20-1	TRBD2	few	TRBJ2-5	TGCAGTGCTAGTGCCTGGACTAGCGGGAGGAAGGGGGAGACCCAGTACTTC	CSASAWTSGRKGETQYF
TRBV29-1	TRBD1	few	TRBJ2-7	TGCAGCGTGGTCTTTAGGGACAGCTCCTACGAGCAGTACTTC	CSVVFRDSSYEQYF
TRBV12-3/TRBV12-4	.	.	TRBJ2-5	TGTGCCAGCAGTGGGTCGGAGGAAGAGACCCAGTACTTC	CASSGSEEETQYF
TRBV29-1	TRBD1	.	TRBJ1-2	TGCAGCGTCACCGGGACAGGGGCCTCTTACTATGGCTACACCTTC	CSVTGTGASYYGYTF
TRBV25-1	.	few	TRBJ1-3	TGTGCCAGCAGTTGGGGACACTCTGGAAACACCATATATTTT	CASSWGHSGNTIYF
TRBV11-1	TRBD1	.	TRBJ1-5	TGTGCCAGCAGCTTAGTAAACCCCCTGGACAGGGGGCGCAACCAGCCCCAGCATTTT	CASSLVNPLDRGRNQPQHF
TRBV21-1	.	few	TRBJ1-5	TGTGCCAGCAGCAAAAGAAGCCAGCTCACCCTGAATCAGCCCCAGCATTTT	CASSKRSQLTLNQPQHF
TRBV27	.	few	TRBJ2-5	TGTGCCAGCAGTTTTTTAGGGTCAAGAGAGACCCAGTACTTC	CASSFLGSRETQYF
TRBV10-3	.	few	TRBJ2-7	TGTGCCACAGGGGATTCTCGCTCCTACGAGCAGTACTTC	CATGDSRSYEQYF
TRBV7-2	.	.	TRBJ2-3	TGTGCCAGCAGCTTAGATAGGGCTGGCCCGGGGCAGTATTTT	CASSLDRAGPGQYF
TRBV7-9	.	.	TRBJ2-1	TGTGCCAGCAGCTTAGTCTCTGGCTCGGGGGAGCAGTTCTTC	CASSLVSGSGEQFF
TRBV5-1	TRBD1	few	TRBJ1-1	TGCGCCAGCAGCCCCGGACAGGGGATTGGTATGAACACTGAAGCTTTCTTT	CASSPGQGIGMNTEAFF
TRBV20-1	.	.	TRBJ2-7	TGCAGTGCAGGTCCGACCCTCTACGAGCAGTACTTC	CSAGPTLYEQYF
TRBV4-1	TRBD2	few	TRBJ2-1	TGCGCCAGCAGCCAAGGCCCCATCCCGCGCCAAAGCGGGAGCTCCTACAATGAGCAGTTCTTC	CASSQGPIPRQSGSSYNEQFF
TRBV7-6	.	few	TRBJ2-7	TGTGCCAGCTCGGGGTTCGCCTACGAGCAGTACTTC	CASSGFAYEQYF
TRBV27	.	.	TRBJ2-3	TGTGCCAGCAGTTTTGCCCATCCCCCAAGGGATACGCAGTATTTT	CASSFAHPPRDTQYF
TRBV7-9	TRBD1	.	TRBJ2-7	TGTGCCAGCAGCTTAGAGGGACAGAGCCCCTACGAGCAGTACTTC	CASSLEGQSPYEQYF
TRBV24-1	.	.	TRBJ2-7	TGTGCCACCAGTGGACGGGAGCAGTACTTC	CATSGREQYF
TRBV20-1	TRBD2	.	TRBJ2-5	TGCAGTGCCCGGACTAGCGGGAGGCGGGAGACCCAGTACTTC	CSARTSGRRETQYF
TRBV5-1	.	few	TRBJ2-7	TGCGCCAGCAGCTTGGGGGGTCCGTTCCCTGGGCCACACTACGAGCAGTACTTC	CASSLGGPFPGPHYEQYF
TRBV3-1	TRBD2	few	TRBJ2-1	TGTGCCAGCAGCCACGTGACTAGCGGGAGAGCGCGCAATGAGCAGTTCTTC	CASSHVTSGRARNEQFF
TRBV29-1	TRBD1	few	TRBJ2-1	TGCAGCGATGAAACAGGGGTGGTCGGGGCTGAGCAGTTCTTC	CSDETGVVGAEQFF
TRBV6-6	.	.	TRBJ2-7	TGTGCCAGCAGTTCAGGCTACACCTACGAGCAGTACTTC	CASSSGYTYEQYF
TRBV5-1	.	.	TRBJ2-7	TGCGCCAGCAGCTTGGGACCCTTAGGCCTTCTAACCGACGAGCAGTACTTC	CASSLGPLGLLTDEQYF
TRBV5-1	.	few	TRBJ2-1	TGCGCCAGCAGCTTCCCAGGTGGGGAGCAGTTCTTC	CASSFPGGEQFF
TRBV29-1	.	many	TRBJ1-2	TGCAGCGTGGGGCCAGTAACCTATGGCTACACCTTC	CSVGPVTYGYTF
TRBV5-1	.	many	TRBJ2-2	TGCGCCAGCAGCTTGGCCGGGACGTTGGAGCTGTTTTTT	CASSLAGTLELFF
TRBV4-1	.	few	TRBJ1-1	TGCGCCAGCAGCGGGTACGGGGGCACTGAAGCTTTCTTT	CASSGYGGTEAFF
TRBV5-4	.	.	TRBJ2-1	TGTGCCAGCAGCTTGGGGGGTCCAGCGTACTACAATGAGCAGTTCTTC	CASSLGGPAYYNEQFF
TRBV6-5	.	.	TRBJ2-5	TGTGCCAGCAGTTACAACGGGGCAACCCAGTACTTC	CASSYNGATQYF
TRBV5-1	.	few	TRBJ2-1	TGCGCCAGCAGCTTGAGTACCCGGAGCTCCTACAATGAGCAGTTCTTC	CASSLSTRSSYNEQFF